This T cell receptor (beta chain) was captured by sequencing in a study of cytomegalovirus exposure and HLA in healthy donors. This CDR3 is 18 amino acids long. The germline V and J ends were trimmed by 4 bases and 5 bases, with 21 bases remaining between them. Per the germline V gene, CDR1 is MGHRA and CDR2 is YSYEKL. 60 Vbeta and 13 Jbeta primers were used in PCR. Produced via immunoSEQ multiplex PCR; TCRdb's table is partial and in-frame only. The table has approximately 73,000 clones, 79% seen once. The chain is built from TRBV4-1 and TRBJ1-6; D remains unclear. This receptor was taken from a woman aged 35 to 49 in good health and CMV-seropositive. Material for sequencing was PBMCs. Here the CDR3 reads CASSRLPAGRLNNSPLHF. CDR3 bases: TGCGCCAGCAGCCGCTTACCTGCCGGGAGACTAAATAATTCACCCCTCCACTTT.